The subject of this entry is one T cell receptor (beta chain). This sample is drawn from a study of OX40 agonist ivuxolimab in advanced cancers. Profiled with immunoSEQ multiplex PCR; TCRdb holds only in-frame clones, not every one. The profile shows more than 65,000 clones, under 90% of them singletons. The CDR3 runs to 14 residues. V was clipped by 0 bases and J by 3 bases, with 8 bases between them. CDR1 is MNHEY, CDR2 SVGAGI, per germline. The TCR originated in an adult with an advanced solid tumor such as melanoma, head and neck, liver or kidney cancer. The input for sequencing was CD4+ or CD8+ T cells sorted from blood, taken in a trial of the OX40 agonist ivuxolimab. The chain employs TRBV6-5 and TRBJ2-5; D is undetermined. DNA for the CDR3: TGTGCCAGCAGTTACTCGATTCTAAAAGAGACCCAGTACTTC. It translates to CASSYSILKETQYF.